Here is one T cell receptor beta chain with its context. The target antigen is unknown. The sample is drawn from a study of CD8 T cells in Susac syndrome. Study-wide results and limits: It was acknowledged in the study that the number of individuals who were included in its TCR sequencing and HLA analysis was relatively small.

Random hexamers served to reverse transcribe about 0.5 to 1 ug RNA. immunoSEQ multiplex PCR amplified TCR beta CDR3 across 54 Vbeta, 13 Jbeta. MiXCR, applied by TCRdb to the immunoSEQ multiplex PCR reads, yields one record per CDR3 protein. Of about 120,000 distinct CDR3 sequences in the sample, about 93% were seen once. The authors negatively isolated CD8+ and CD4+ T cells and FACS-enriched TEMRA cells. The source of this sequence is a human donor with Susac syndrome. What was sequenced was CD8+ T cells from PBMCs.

CDR3 coding DNA: TGTGCCAGCAGTTTCCCCCCAGGGGAGCTGTTTTTT. Translating gives CASSFPPGELFF. The chain combines TRBV28 with TRBJ2-2; D uncertain. From germline, CDR1 is MDHEN and CDR2 SYDVKM. Trimming removed 3 bases from V and 8 bases from J, with 7 bases in between. CDR3 length: 12 amino acids.